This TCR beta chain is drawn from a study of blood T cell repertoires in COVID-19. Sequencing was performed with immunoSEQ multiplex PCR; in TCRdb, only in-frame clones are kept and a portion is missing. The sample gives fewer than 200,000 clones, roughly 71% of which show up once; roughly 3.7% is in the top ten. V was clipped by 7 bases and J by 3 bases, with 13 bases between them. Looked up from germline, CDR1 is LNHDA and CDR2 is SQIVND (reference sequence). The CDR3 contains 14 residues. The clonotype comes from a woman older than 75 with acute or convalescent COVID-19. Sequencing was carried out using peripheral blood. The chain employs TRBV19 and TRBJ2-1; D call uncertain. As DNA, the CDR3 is TGTGCCAGTAAAGAGGCTAGGAACTACAATGAGCAGTTCTTC. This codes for CASKEARNYNEQFF.